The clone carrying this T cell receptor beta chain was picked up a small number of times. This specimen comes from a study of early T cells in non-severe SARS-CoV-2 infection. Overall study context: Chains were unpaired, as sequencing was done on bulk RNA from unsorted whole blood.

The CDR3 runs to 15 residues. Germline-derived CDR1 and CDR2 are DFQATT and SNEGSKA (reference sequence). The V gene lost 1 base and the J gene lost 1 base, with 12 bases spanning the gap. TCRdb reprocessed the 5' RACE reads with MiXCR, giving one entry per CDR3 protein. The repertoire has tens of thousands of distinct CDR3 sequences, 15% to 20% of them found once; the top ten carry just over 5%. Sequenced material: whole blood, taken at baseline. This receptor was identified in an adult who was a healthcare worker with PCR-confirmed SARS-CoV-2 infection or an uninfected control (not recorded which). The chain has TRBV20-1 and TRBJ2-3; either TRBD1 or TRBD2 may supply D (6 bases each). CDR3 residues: CSARVPGGRTDTQYF. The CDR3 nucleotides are TGCAGTGCTAGAGTACCCGGGGGCCGCACAGATACGCAGTATTTT.